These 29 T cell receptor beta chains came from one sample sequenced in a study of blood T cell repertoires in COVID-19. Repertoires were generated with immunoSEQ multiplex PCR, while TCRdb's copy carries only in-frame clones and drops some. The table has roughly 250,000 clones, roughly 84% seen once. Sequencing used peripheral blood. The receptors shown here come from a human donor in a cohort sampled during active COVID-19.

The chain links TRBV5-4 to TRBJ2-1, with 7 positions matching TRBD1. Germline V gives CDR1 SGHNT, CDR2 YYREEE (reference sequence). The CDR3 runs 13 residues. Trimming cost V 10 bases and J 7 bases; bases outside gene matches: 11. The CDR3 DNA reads TGTGCCCTGACAGGGATCTTCGGAAATGAGCAGTTCTTC. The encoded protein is CALTGIFGNEQFF. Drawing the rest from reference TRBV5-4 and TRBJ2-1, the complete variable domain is ETGVTQSPTHLIKTRGQQVTLRCSSQSGHNTVSWYQQALGQGPQFIFQYYREEENGRGNFPPRFSGLQFPNYSSELNVNALELDDSALYLCALTGIFGNEQFFGPGTRLTVL.

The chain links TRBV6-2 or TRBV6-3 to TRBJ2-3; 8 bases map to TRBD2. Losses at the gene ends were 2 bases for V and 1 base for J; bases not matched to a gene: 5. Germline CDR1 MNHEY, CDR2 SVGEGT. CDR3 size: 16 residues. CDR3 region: CASSYRGLVGTDTQYF. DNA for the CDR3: TGTGCCAGCAGTTACCGGGGACTAGTGGGCACAGATACGCAGTATTTT.

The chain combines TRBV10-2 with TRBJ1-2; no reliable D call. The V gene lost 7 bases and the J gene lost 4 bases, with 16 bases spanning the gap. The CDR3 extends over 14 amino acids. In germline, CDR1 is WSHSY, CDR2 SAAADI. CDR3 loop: CASKPQMEGYGYTF. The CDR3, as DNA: TGCGCCAGCAAACCTCAGATGGAGGGCTATGGCTACACCTTC.

CDR3 loop: CASSHRLAGELFF. In DNA form, the CDR3 reads TGTGCCAGCAGCCACCGACTAGCTGGGGAGCTGTTTTTT. The chain links TRBV3-1 (or the pseudogene TRBV3-2) to TRBJ2-2; 7 positions match TRBD2. The CDR3 sequence is 13 residues long. The junction had 3 bases not matched to a gene; V was cut back by 3 bases and J by 8 bases. From germline, CDR1 is LGHDT and CDR2 YNNKEL (reference sequence).

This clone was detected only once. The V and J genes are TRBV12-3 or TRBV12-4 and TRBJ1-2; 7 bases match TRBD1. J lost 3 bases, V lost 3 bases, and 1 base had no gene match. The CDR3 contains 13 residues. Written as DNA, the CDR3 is TGTGCCAGCAGTTTTGACAGGGACTATGGCTACACCTTC. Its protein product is CASSFDRDYGYTF.

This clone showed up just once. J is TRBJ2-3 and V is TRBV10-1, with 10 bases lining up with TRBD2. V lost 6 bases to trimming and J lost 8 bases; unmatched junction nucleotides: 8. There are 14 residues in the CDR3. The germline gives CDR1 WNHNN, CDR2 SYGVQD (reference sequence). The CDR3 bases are TGCGCCAGCAGCACCCAGCGGGAGGGCCCTACGCAGTATTTT. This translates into CASSTQREGPTQYF.

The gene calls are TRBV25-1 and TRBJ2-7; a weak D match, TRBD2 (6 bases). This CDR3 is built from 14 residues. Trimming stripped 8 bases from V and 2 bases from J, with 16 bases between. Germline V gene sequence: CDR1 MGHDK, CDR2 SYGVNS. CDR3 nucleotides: TGTGCCAGCGGACGGGCGGGGCAGACCTACGAGCAGTACTTC. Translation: CASGRAGQTYEQYF.

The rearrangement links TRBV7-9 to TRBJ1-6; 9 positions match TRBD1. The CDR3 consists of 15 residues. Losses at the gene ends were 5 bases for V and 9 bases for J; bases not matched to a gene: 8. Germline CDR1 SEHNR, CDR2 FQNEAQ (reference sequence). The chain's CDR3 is CASSLQGQGFSPLHF. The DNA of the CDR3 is TGTGCCAGCAGCCTACAGGGACAGGGTTTTTCACCCCTCCACTTT.

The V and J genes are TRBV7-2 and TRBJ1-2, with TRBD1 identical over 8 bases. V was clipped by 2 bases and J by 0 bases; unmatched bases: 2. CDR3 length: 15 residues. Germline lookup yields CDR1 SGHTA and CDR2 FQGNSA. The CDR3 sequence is CASSLQGAPNYGYTF. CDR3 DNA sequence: TGTGCCAGCAGCTTACAGGGGGCCCCTAACTATGGCTACACCTTC.

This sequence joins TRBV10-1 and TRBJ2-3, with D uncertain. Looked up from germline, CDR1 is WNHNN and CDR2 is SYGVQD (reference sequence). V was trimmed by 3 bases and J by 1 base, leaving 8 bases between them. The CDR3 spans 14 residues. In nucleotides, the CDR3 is TGCGCCAGCAGTGACGGGTCTCGCACAGATACGCAGTATTTT. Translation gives CASSDGSRTDTQYF.

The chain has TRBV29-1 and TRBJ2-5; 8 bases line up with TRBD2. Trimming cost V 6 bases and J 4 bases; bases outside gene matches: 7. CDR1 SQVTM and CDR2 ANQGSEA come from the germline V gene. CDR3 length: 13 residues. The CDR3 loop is CSVEGRGGETQYF. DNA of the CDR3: TGCAGCGTGGAGGGACGGGGGGGAGAGACCCAGTACTTC.

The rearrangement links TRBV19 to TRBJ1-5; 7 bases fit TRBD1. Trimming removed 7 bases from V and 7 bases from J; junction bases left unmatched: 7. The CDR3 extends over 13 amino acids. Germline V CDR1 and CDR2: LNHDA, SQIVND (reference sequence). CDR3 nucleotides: TGTGCCAGTAACGAGGGGGCGTGGCAGCCCCAGCATTTT. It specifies CASNEGAWQPQHF.

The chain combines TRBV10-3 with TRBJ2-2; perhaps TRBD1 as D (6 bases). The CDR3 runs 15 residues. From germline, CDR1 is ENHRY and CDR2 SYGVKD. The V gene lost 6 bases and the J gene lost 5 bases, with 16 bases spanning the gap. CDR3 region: CAIRGDGQTTGELFF. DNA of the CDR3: TGTGCCATCAGGGGAGACGGACAGACGACCGGGGAGCTGTTTTTT.

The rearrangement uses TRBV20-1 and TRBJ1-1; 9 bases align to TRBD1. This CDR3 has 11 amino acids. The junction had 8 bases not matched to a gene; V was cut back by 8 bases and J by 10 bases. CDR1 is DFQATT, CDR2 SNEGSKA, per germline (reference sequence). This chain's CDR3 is CSTGQGDGAFF. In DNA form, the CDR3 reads TGCAGTACGGGACAGGGAGATGGAGCTTTCTTT.

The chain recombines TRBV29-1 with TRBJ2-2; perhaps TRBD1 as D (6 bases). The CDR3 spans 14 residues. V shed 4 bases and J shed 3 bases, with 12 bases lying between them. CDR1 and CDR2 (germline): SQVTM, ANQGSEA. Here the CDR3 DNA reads TGCAGCGTTGTTTACCGACAGGACACCGGGGAGCTGTTTTTT. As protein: CSVVYRQDTGELFF.

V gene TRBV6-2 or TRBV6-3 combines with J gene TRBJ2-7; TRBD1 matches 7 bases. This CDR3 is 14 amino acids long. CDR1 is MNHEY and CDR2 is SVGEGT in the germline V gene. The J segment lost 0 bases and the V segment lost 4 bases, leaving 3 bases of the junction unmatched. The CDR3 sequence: CASSWGQSSYEQYF. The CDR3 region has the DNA TGTGCCAGCAGTTGGGGACAGAGCTCCTACGAGCAGTACTTC.

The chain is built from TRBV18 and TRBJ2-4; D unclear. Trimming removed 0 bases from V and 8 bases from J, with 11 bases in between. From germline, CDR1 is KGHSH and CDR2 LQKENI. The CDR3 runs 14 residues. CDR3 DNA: TGTGCCAGCTCACCACCGTTTGACAAGGACATTCAGTACTTC. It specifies CASSPPFDKDIQYF. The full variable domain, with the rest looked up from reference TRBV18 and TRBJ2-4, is NAGVMQNPRHLVRRRGQEARLRCSPMKGHSHVYWYRQLPEEGLKFMVYLQKENIIDESGMPKERFSAEFPKEGPSILRIQQVVRGDSAAYFCASSPPFDKDIQYFGAGTRLSVL.

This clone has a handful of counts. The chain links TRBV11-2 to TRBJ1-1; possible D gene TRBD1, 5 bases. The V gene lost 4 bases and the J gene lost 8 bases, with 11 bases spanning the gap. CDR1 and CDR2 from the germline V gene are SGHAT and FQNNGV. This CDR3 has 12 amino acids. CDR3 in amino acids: CASSSPPGEAFF. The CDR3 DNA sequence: TGTGCCAGCAGCTCGCCCCCAGGGGAAGCTTTCTTT. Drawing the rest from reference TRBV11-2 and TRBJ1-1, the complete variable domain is EAGVAQSPRYKIIEKRQSVAFWCNPISGHATLYWYQQILGQGPKLLIQFQNNGVVDDSQLPKDRFSAERLKGVDSTLKIQPAKLEDSAVYLCASSSPPGEAFFGQGTRLTVV.

The CDR3 bases are TGTGCCAGCAGCGTGGGACAGGAGGTTAACTATGGCTACACCTTC. Translation gives CASSVGQEVNYGYTF. This chain uses TRBV4-2 with TRBJ1-2; TRBD1 matches at 8 bases. The CDR3 has 15 amino acids. Per the germline V gene, CDR1 is LGHNA and CDR2 is YNFKEQ. With 5 bases clipped from V and 1 base from J, the junction kept 6 bases outside the gene matches.

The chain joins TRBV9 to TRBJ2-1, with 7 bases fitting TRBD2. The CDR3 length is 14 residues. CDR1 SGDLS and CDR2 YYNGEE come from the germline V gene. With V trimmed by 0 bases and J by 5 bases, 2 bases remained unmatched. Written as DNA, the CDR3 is TGTGCCAGCAGCGTAGGACTAGCCAACAATGAGCAGTTCTTC. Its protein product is CASSVGLANNEQFF.

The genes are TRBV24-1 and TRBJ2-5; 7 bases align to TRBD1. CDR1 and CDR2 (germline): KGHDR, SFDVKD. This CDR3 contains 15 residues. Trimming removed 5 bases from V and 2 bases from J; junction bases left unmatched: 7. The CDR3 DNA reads TGTGCCACCAGTGGCTCCGGGACAGCACAAGAGACCCAGTACTTC. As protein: CATSGSGTAQETQYF.

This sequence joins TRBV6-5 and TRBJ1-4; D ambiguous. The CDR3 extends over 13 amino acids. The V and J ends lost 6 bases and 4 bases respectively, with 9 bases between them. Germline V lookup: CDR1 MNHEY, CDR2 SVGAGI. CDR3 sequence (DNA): TGTGCCAGCAGCCCGAGACTTAATGAAAAACTGTTTTTT. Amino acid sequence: CASSPRLNEKLFF.

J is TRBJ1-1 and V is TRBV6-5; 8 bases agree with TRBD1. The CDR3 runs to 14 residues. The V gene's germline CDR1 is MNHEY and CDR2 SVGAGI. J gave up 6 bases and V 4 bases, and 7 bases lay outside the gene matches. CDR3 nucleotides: TGTGCCAGCAGTTTAGACAGGGGTGTAGCTGAAGCTTTCTTT. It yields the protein CASSLDRGVAEAFF.

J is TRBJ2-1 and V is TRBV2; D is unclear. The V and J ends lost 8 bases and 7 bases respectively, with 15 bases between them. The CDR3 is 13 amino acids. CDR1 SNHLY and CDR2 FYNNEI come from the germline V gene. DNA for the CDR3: TGTGCCAGCTTATTAACGCGGAGTAATGAGCAGTTCTTC. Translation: CASLLTRSNEQFF.

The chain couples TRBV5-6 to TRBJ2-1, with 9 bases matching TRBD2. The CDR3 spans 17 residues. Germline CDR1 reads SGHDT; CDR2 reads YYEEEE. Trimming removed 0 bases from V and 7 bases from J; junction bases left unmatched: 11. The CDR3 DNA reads TGTGCCAGCAGCTTGGGGACATTTAGCGGGAGAGGGAATGAGCAGTTCTTC. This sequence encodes CASSLGTFSGRGNEQFF.

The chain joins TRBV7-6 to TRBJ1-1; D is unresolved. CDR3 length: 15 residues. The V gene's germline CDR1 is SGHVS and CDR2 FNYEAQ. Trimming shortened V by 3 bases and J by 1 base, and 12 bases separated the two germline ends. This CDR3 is CASSFDASGNTEAFF. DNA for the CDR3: TGTGCCAGCAGCTTCGACGCTTCAGGGAACACTGAAGCTTTCTTT.

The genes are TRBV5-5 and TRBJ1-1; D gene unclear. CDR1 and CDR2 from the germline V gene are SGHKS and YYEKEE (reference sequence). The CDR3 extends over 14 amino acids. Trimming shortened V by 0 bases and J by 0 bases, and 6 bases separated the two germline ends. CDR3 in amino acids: CASSLASVNTEAFF. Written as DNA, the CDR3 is TGTGCCAGCAGCTTGGCTTCTGTGAACACTGAAGCTTTCTTT.

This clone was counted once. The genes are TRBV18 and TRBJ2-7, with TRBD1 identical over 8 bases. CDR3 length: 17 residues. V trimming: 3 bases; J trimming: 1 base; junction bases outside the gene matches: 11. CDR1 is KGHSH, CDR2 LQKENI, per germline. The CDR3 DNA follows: TGTGCCAGCTCACCTGGGGTTGGGCAGGGGGCTTCCTACGAGCAGTACTTC. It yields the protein CASSPGVGQGASYEQYF. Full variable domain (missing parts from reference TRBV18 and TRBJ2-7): NAGVMQNPRHLVRRRGQEARLRCSPMKGHSHVYWYRQLPEEGLKFMVYLQKENIIDESGMPKERFSAEFPKEGPSILRIQQVVRGDSAAYFCASSPGVGQGASYEQYFGPGTRLTVT.

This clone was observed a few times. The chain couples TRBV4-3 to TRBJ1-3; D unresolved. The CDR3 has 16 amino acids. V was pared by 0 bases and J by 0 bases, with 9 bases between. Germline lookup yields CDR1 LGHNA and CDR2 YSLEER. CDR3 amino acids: CASSQDRPGSGNTIYF. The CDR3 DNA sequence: TGCGCCAGCAGCCAAGATCGGCCAGGCTCTGGAAACACCATATATTTT.